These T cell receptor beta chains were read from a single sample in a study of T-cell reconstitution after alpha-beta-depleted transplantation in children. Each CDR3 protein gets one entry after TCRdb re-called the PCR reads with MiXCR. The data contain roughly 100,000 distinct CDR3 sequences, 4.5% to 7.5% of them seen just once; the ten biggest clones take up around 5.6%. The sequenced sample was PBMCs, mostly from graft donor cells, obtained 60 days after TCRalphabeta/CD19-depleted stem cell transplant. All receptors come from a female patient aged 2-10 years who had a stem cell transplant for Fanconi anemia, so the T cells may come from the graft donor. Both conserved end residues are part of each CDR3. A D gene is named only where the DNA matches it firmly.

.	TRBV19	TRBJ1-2	CASSKQGTNYGYTF
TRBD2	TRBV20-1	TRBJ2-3	CSAHFPGLATDTQYF
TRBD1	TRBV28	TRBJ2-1	CASDRGYNEQFF
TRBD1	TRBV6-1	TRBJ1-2	CASSEAQGEDGYTF
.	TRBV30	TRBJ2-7	CAWSFLGEQYF
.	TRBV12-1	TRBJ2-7	CASSFASTAYEQYF
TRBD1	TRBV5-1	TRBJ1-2	CASSYRQGRNGGYTF
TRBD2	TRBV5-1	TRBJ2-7	CASRSGTSYEQYF
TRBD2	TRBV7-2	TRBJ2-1	CASSLSLPTSLVSNEQFF
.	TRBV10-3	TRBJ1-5	CAISGGEAGMVSNQPQHF
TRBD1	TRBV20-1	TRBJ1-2	CSAQKRQGADGYTF
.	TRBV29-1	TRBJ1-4	CSVLGNEKLFF
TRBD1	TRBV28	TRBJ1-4	CASRTLTGEVREKLFF
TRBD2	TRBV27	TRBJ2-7	CASSFREGSYEQYF
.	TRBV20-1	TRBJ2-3	CSARRRGSTDTQYF
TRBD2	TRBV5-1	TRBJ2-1	CASSLVGSGSVYEQFF
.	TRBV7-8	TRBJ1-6	CASSLAGGVGNSPLHF
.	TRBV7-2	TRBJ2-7	CASSLVGKDYEQYF
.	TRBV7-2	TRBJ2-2	CASSGWMHRNTGELFF
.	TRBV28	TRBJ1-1	CASSFVGWGERNTEAFF
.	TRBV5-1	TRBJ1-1	CASSRTKDTEAFF
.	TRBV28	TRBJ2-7	CASSSSDYEQYF
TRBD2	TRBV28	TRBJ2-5	CASSLHPGLPETQYF
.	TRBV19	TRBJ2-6	CASSILTGLSGANVLTF
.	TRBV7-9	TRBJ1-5	CASSLGTDQPQHF
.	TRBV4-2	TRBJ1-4	CASSQELRGGNEKLFF
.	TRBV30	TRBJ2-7	CAWGLAAYEQYF
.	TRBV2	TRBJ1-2	CASKAGDGYTF
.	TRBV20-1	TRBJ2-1	CSARDSGVAAYNEQFF
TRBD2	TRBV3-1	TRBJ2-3	CASSQDQGGSALTDTQYF
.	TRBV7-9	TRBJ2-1	CASSLSGRSGSYNEQFF
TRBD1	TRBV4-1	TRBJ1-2	CASSQPTGRNYGYTF
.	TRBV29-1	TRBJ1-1	CSVEESGTRGEAFF
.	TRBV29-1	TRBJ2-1	CSVVGQDRGYNEQFF
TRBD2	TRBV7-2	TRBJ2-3	CASSVKRGLSTDTQYF
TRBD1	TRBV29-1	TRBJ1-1	CSAKVNPGGLTEAFF
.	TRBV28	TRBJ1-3	CASSSERDGGNTIYF
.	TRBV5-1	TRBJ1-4	CASSLFPDSNEKLFF
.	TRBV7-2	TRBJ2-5	CASSRDFQETQYF
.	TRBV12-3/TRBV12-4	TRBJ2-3	CASSTRVRGVQYF
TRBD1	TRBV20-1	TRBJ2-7	CSATPGTGDFIPYEQYF
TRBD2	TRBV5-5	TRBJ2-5	CASSWTSPKVETQYF
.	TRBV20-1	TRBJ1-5	CSASTQYSNQPQHF
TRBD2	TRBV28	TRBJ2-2	CASSTLSLAGGGTGELFF
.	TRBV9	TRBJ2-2	CASSGGWGPGRELFF
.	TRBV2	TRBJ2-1	CASSVHADNEQFF
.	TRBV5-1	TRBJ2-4	CASSLEGAKNIQCF
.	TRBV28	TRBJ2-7	CASRRDSYEQYF
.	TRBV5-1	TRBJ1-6	CASSLRDSHSPLHF
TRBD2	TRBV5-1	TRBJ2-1	CASSFRTSGGTYNEQFF
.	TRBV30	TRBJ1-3	CARGLPGNTIYF
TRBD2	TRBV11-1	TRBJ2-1	CASSLFIRRLAGRKEQFF